This entry describes one T cell receptor (beta chain). Antigen unknown. Mouse gene names and germline throughout. The read is 1 residue too short to cover the CDR3 end, so that end is filled in from the germline J gene. Other nucleotide sequences from this sample produce the same CDR3. The data were produced by immunoSEQ multiplex PCR, yet TCRdb's version contains in-frame clones alone and is incomplete. Of about 6,600 clones detected, roughly half appear once; the ten largest clones hold around 7.5%. The data were taken from a study of tissue T cells after allogeneic stem cell transplantation. Study-wide findings and caveats: Within patients, tissue anatomy strongly shaped TCR repertoire composition. Some tissue clones might be persisting host cells; their alloreactivity or antigen specificity was not determined.

CDR1 KGHPV and CDR2 FQNQEV come from the germline V gene (reference sequence). Trimming removed 4 bases from V and 0 bases from J, with 6 bases in between. The CDR3 is made up of 14 amino acids. The time point here: mouse harvest day 7 after allogeneic transplant. Each mouse received 10^7 T-cell-depleted marrow cells plus 10^6 splenic CD5+ T cells by tail vein. The clonotype was recovered from a female BALB/c mouse given C57BL/6 T cells with graft-versus-host disease after an allogeneic hematopoietic cell transplant. The chain has TRBV26 and TRBJ1-4; D ambiguous. Sequencing was carried out using lymph node tissue. The CDR3 spells CASSPTLSNERLFF. The sequenced CDR3 bases are TGTGCCAGCAGTCCCACCCTTTCCAACGAAAGATTATTT. Together with reference TRBV26 and TRBJ1-4, the CDR3 gives the full variable domain: NSKVIQTPRYLVKGQGQKAKMRCIPEKGHPVVFWYQQNKNNEFKFLINFQNQEVLQQIDMTEKRFSAECPSNSPCSLEIQSSEAGDSALYLCASSPTLSNERLFFGHGTKLSVL.